The clone carrying this T cell receptor beta chain was seen a single time. Its antigen is unidentified. The data belong to a study of breast tumors, draining lymph nodes, adjacent tissues. TCRdb passed the multiplex PCR reads through MiXCR, listing each CDR3 protein once. The sample has approximately 210,000 distinct CDR3 sequences; 32% are singletons. Breast cancer patients provided tissue from their axillary draining lymph nodes. Notes on the study in general: That most tumor T cells come from lymph nodes remained unproven. Tumors had less TCR diversity than lymph nodes, more than nontumor tissue.

The sample consisted of axillary lymph node tissue. The receptor's source is a female donor with breast cancer. Some clones in this sample may be carry-over from other donors' samples.

The CDR3 nucleotides are TGTGCCAGCAGTGATTGGAGCGGGAGGCCGTACGAGCAGTACTTC. Its protein is CASSDWSGRPYEQYF. This sequence joins TRBV2 and TRBJ2-7; 9 bases agree with TRBD2. V was pared by 3 bases and J by 4 bases, with 7 bases of the junction left unmatched. The CDR3 contains 15 residues. CDR1 is SNHLY and CDR2 is FYNNEI in the germline V gene.